This entry lists 31 T cell receptor beta chains sequenced from one sample in a study of preoperative IRX-2 immunotherapy in early breast cancer. The protocol was immunoSEQ multiplex PCR, while the TCRdb copy is restricted to in-frame clones and leaves out a portion. This sample yields 15,000 to 25,000 clones, of which around four fifths are seen a single time; approximately 1.1% belongs to the top ten. This sample's treatment: preoperative locoregional IRX-2 cytokine immunotherapy. Sample: lymph node tissue, taken after IRX-2 immunotherapy. The origin of the receptors is a human donor with breast cancer.

The rearrangement links TRBV5-1 to TRBJ1-4; perhaps TRBD1 as D (6 bases). CDR3 length: 14 amino acids. Germline CDR1 is SGHRS and CDR2 is YFSETQ. With 3 bases removed from V and 8 bases from J, the gap between germline ends came to 14 bases. The CDR3 protein is CASSSTGMREKLFF. The CDR3 DNA reads as TGCGCCAGCAGCTCGACAGGAATGAGGGAAAAACTGTTTTTT.

V is TRBV5-1 and J is TRBJ2-5; possibly TRBD2 for D (6 bases). Trimming left V 3 bases short and J 2 bases short, with 11 bases between. Germline V gives CDR1 SGHRS, CDR2 YFSETQ. The CDR3 contains 14 residues. CDR3 in amino acids: CASSWRDPQETQYF. In nucleotides, the CDR3 is TGCGCCAGCAGCTGGAGGGACCCTCAAGAGACCCAGTACTTC.

The gene calls are TRBV6-8 and TRBJ1-1; D is ambiguous. The germline CDR1 and CDR2 sequences are MNHGY and SAAAGT. Between the trimmed V and J ends, which lost 0 bases and 6 bases, there was a span of 14 bases. CDR3 length: 15 amino acids. The CDR3 here is CASSYSEGGIAEAFF. In DNA form, the CDR3 reads TGTGCCAGCAGTTACTCGGAGGGCGGGATCGCTGAAGCTTTCTTT.

This clone was detected only a few times. CDR3 in amino acids: CASGRYRNTEAFF. In DNA, the CDR3 is TGTGCCAGTGGAAGGTACCGTAACACTGAAGCTTTCTTT. V usage is TRBV27 and J usage is TRBJ1-1; no firm D call. The V end lost 9 bases, the J end lost 2 bases, and 13 bases lay between the germline ends. This CDR3 has 13 residues. From germline, CDR1 is MNHEY and CDR2 SMNVEV (reference sequence).

The V and J genes are TRBV19 and TRBJ1-2; a weak D match, TRBD1 (5 bases). The CDR3 runs 15 residues. V lost 2 bases, J lost 7 bases, and 17 bases lay in between. Germline V gene data show CDR1 as LNHDA and CDR2 as SQIVND (reference sequence). CDR3 nucleotides: TGTGCCAGTAGTATACTGGGGCAGGCAATAGGTGGCTACACCTTC. Residues: CASSILGQAIGGYTF.

This chain connects TRBV10-1 to TRBJ2-1; the D is unclear. The CDR3 is 14 amino acids. The V end was cut by 2 bases, the J end by 4 bases, with 9 bases between. Germline V CDR1 and CDR2: WNHNN, SYGVQD (reference sequence). DNA of the CDR3: TGCGCCAGCAGTGAGATAGGGCCTTACAATGAGCAGTTCTTC. Translating gives CASSEIGPYNEQFF.

This chain connects TRBV19 to TRBJ1-1; D unresolved. V dropped 7 bases and J dropped 1 base, with 10 bases sitting between them. The CDR3 has 13 residues. Germline values: CDR1 LNHDA, CDR2 SQIVND (reference sequence). The CDR3 loop reads CASIKHTNTEAFF. The CDR3 DNA reads TGTGCCAGTATCAAACATACGAACACTGAAGCTTTCTTT.

V is TRBV19 and J is TRBJ2-3; 12 nucleotides agree with TRBD2. The CDR3 runs 17 residues. V shed 3 bases, J shed 1 base, and the junction held 5 bases outside the gene matches. Germline V CDR1 and CDR2: LNHDA, SQIVND (reference sequence). In DNA form, the CDR3 reads TGTGCCAGTAGTATCATGGCTAGCGGGAGGGGCACAGATACGCAGTATTTT. Translating gives CASSIMASGRGTDTQYF.

This clone was seen only once. The chain uses TRBV28 and TRBJ2-2; TRBD1 matches at 7 bases. CDR1 is MDHEN, CDR2 SYDVKM, per germline. The ends lost 5 bases at V and 4 bases at J; junction bases unmatched: 10. This CDR3 spans 16 amino acids. Written as DNA, the CDR3 is TGTGCCAGCAGTCCCACAGGGGCAGTGGGCACCGGGGAGCTGTTTTTT. It specifies CASSPTGAVGTGELFF.

In nucleotides, the CDR3 is TGTGCCAGCAGTGGCGGGGGAGAGACCCAGTACTTC. As protein: CASSGGGETQYF. The rearrangement links TRBV25-1 to TRBJ2-5; the match to TRBD2 covers 7 bases. Germline assignment: CDR1 MGHDK and CDR2 SYGVNS. Trimming removed 4 bases from V and 4 bases from J; junction bases left unmatched: 0. The CDR3 totals 12 residues.

This rearrangement joins TRBV27 to TRBJ2-5; D perhaps matches TRBD1 (7 bases). The CDR3 extends over 15 amino acids. The germline gives CDR1 MNHEY, CDR2 SMNVEV (reference sequence). V lost 3 bases and J 2 bases, leaving 13 bases between the germline ends. The CDR3 nucleotides read TGTGCCAGCAGTTTCCGCGGGACAGCTCAAGAGACCCAGTACTTC. Residues: CASSFRGTAQETQYF.

This clone was detected a few times. V is TRBV15 and J is TRBJ2-5; 10 bases align to TRBD2. This CDR3 has 18 amino acids. Per germline, CDR1 LNHNV and CDR2 YYDKDF (reference sequence). V was pared by 1 base and J by 5 bases, with 13 bases of the junction left unmatched. Here the CDR3 DNA reads TGTGCCACCAGCAGAGGGCTAGCGGGAGCTGCCCGGGGGGAGACCCAGTACTTC. Translation: CATSRGLAGAARGETQYF.

The V and J genes are TRBV19 and TRBJ1-5; D may be TRBD1 (5 bases). Germline CDR1 reads LNHDA; CDR2 reads SQIVND (reference sequence). The germline V and J ends were trimmed by 6 bases and 4 bases, with 16 bases remaining between them. CDR3 length: 15 residues. This chain's CDR3 is CASRRGTVGNQPQHF. The CDR3 DNA is TGTGCCAGTAGGCGAGGGACCGTGGGTAATCAGCCCCAGCATTTT.

V gene TRBV28 combines with J gene TRBJ1-1; D gene uncertain. Germline loops: CDR1 MDHEN, CDR2 SYDVKM. V lost 5 bases and J lost 1, with 11 bases in between. CDR3 length: 14 amino acids. The CDR3 region is CASSPGNRNTEAFF. As DNA, the CDR3 is TGTGCCAGCAGTCCCGGGAATAGGAACACTGAAGCTTTCTTT. The full variable domain, its missing parts supplied by reference TRBV28 and TRBJ1-1, is DVKVTQSSRYLVKRTGEKVFLECVQDMDHENMFWYRQDPGLGLRLIYFSYDVKMKEKGDIPEGYSVSREKKERFSLILESASTNQTSMYLCASSPGNRNTEAFFGQGTRLTVV.

This clone occurred a few times. The chain combines TRBV15 with TRBJ2-1; D possibly corresponds to TRBD2 (5 bases). The CDR3 runs to 16 residues. Germline values: CDR1 LNHNV, CDR2 YYDKDF (reference sequence). The V and J ends lost 1 base and 0 bases respectively, with 10 bases between them. The CDR3 here is CATSRAPGSSYNEQFF. Here the CDR3 DNA reads TGTGCCACCAGCAGAGCACCGGGGAGCTCCTACAATGAGCAGTTCTTC.

V usage is TRBV19 and J usage is TRBJ2-7, with D maybe TRBD1 (6 bases). Germline loops: CDR1 LNHDA, CDR2 SQIVND (reference sequence). This CDR3 spans 13 amino acids. Trimming took 10 bases from V and 5 from J, leaving 18 bases between them. The CDR3 here is CATGSTGRNEQYF. The CDR3 bases are TGTGCCACTGGCTCGACAGGCCGAAACGAGCAGTACTTC.

This chain links TRBV19 with TRBJ2-3, with a tentative D call TRBD2 (6 bases). Germline V gives CDR1 LNHDA, CDR2 SQIVND (reference sequence). Trimming pared 3 bases from V and 5 bases from J, leaving 6 bases between. This CDR3 has 12 amino acids. The CDR3 coding sequence is TGTGCCAGTAGTATGGAGGGAGATACGCAGTATTTT. As protein: CASSMEGDTQYF.

V and J are TRBV9 and TRBJ2-7, with a weak D call TRBD1 (6 bases). The V gene's germline CDR1 is SGDLS and CDR2 YYNGEE. This CDR3 contains 14 residues. The V and J ends lost 0 bases and 6 bases respectively, with 13 bases between them. The CDR3 nucleotides read TGTGCCAGCAGCGTAGGCCAGGGGAGTCTCGAGCAGTACTTC. Amino acids: CASSVGQGSLEQYF.

The chain combines TRBV5-1 with TRBJ1-3, with D maybe TRBD1 (5 bases). CDR1 and CDR2 from the germline V gene are SGHRS and YFSETQ. The ends were cut back, 9 bases at V and 0 bases at J, with 16 bases in the middle. There are 15 residues in the CDR3. CDR3: CATRDAQSSGNTIYF. The CDR3 nucleotides read TGCGCCACCCGGGACGCACAGTCCTCTGGAAACACCATATATTTT.

To note about this clone: Germline and junction disagree at one end, which may indicate a read error. The chain recombines TRBV6-8 with TRBJ1-5; D remains ambiguous. CDR3 length equals 12 residues. Germline CDR1 and CDR2: MNHGY and SAAAGT. The CDR3 sequence is CASSDSGQPQHF. In nucleotides, the CDR3 is TGTGCCAGCAGTGACTCGGGGCAGCCCCAGCATTTT.

V usage is TRBV6-8 and J usage is TRBJ1-3, with a tentative D call TRBD1 (5 bases). Germline CDR1 reads MNHGY; CDR2 reads SAAAGT. The CDR3 runs to 15 residues. V gave up 5 bases and J gave up 0 bases, with 11 bases separating them. CDR3 in DNA: TGTGCCAGCAGTCGCGACAGAGCCTCTGGAAACACCATATATTTT. As protein: CASSRDRASGNTIYF.

CDR3 nucleotides: TGCGCCAGCAGCCAATTTGCAGGGACCCCTGAAGCTTTCTTT. Its protein product is CASSQFAGTPEAFF. The chain employs TRBV1 and TRBJ1-1. TRBV1 is a known pseudogene. This CDR3 has 14 amino acids.

This clone was seen a single time. The chain uses TRBV28 and TRBJ2-3; 14 bases line up with TRBD2. Trimming took 8 bases from V and 0 from J; bases not matched to a gene: 7. The CDR3 is 17 residues long. Germline CDR1 is MDHEN and CDR2 is SYDVKM. This chain's CDR3 is CASAGTSGRWSTDTQYF. The CDR3 DNA sequence: TGTGCCAGCGCCGGGACTAGCGGGAGATGGAGCACAGATACGCAGTATTTT.

A few counts support this clone. The V call is TRBV23-1, the J call TRBJ1-6; D might be TRBD1 (6 bases). TRBV23-1 belongs to the ORF category, with a function that is uncertain. The CDR3 loop spans 17 amino acids. V was shortened by 2 bases and J by 7 bases, with 18 bases between the two germline ends. In nucleotides, the CDR3 is TGCGCCAGCAGTCAACCGGACAGTAATAATGGGAATTCACCCCTCCACTTT. Amino acid sequence: CASSQPDSNNGNSPLHF.

The rearrangement uses TRBV19 and TRBJ1-1, with no clear D. The CDR3 extends over 14 amino acids. Germline-derived CDR1 and CDR2 are LNHDA and SQIVND (reference sequence). V was cut by 2 bases and J by 8 bases, with 15 bases left in between. CDR3 residues: CASSISVPFSEAFF. CDR3 nucleotides: TGTGCCAGTAGTATAAGTGTACCCTTTTCGGAAGCTTTCTTT.

CDR3: CASGGQGVETQYF. The CDR3 DNA reads TGCGCCAGCGGGGGACAAGGCGTAGAGACCCAGTACTTC. This chain links TRBV10-2 with TRBJ2-5, with D possibly being TRBD1 (6 bases). V was pared by 8 bases and J by 4 bases, with 14 bases between. Germline V gene lookup returns CDR1 WSHSY and CDR2 SAAADI. The CDR3 is 13 amino acids.

This rearrangement joins TRBV18 to TRBJ2-7; 7 bases line up with TRBD1. Germline CDR1 KGHSH, CDR2 LQKENI. CDR3 length: 14 amino acids. V shed 1 base and J 5 bases; nucleotides not matched to a gene: 5. In nucleotides, the CDR3 is TGTGCCAGCTCACCACTTAGGGGGCGCGACGAGCAGTACTTC. Its protein product is CASSPLRGRDEQYF.

The V gene is TRBV28, the J gene TRBJ1-2, with D perhaps matching TRBD1 (5 bases). CDR1 is MDHEN, CDR2 SYDVKM, per germline. V was clipped by 3 bases and J by 4 bases, with 15 bases between them. The CDR3 is 15 amino acids. The CDR3 protein is CASSFFSRDLYGYTF. CDR3 bases: TGTGCCAGCAGTTTCTTCTCACGGGACCTCTATGGCTACACCTTC.

The chain carries TRBV19 and TRBJ1-1; 7 bases agree with TRBD1. The CDR3 totals 13 residues. V gave up 1 base and J gave up 5 bases; unmatched junction bases: 1. CDR1 is LNHDA and CDR2 is SQIVND in the germline V gene (reference sequence). CDR3 loop: CASSIAQGTEAFF. For the CDR3, the DNA is TGTGCCAGTAGTATAGCACAGGGGACTGAAGCTTTCTTT.

The chain is built from TRBV19 and TRBJ1-1; D unresolved. This CDR3 spans 13 amino acids. Per germline, CDR1 LNHDA and CDR2 SQIVND (reference sequence). V dropped 7 bases and J dropped 0 bases, with 9 bases sitting between them. In nucleotides, the CDR3 is TGTGCCAGTATGATATCCATGAACACTGAAGCTTTCTTT. This encodes CASMISMNTEAFF.

The V call is TRBV30, the J call TRBJ2-6; 7 bases map to TRBD1. Germline lookup yields CDR1 GTSNPN and CDR2 SVGIG (reference sequence). This CDR3 contains 18 residues. With V trimmed by 1 base and J by 1 base, 10 bases remained unmatched. CDR3 protein: CAWSDDRVAFSGANVLTF. As DNA, the CDR3 is TGTGCCTGGAGTGACGACAGGGTAGCCTTTTCTGGGGCCAACGTCCTGACTTTC.